The clone carrying this TCR beta chain appeared a single time. The V end lost 6 bases, the J end lost 10 bases, and 22 bases lay between the germline ends. The CDR3 covers 14 residues. Per germline, CDR1 MNHEY and CDR2 SVGEGT. These data come from a study of blood T cell repertoires in COVID-19. In the study overall: Samples representing acute and convalescent COVID-19 were sourced from the United States, Italy and Spain. In each case, the material was cDNA or gDNA derived from T cells, B-cell-depleted T cells, or PBMCs.

Study processing details: Estimation of nucleated cell counts relied on the amplification of reference gene primers. Measured with immunoSEQ multiplex PCR; TCRdb has only the in-frame clones, and not every one. The DNA gave D and trimming, while V, J and clone size come from that table. The sample yields about 100,000 clones, 70% to 80% seen once. What was sequenced was peripheral blood. The chain joins TRBV6-2 or TRBV6-3 to TRBJ2-7, with D possibly TRBD1 on 5 matching bases. This TCR came from a woman in her seventies with acute or convalescent COVID-19. As DNA, the CDR3 is TGTGCCAGCAGCAACATCGACAGAACCCCAAACCAGTACGTC. Its translation: CASSNIDRTPNQYV.